This TCR beta chain was recorded in a study of T cell changes during pregnancy in multiple sclerosis. This clone was observed a few times. V lost 0 bases to trimming and J lost 4 bases, with 19 bases between them. CDR3 size: 17 residues. CDR1 and CDR2 from the germline V gene are SGDLS and YYNGEE. Assay used: immunoSEQ multiplex PCR; TCRdb lists only in-frame clones, some missing. Of under 80,000 clones listed, around 92% are singletons. This sequence was found in a female donor with multiple sclerosis, enrolled in a pregnancy study. The specimen was peripheral blood, collected before pregnancy. The chain has TRBV9 and TRBJ1-1; D perhaps matches TRBD1 (6 bases). The chain's CDR3 is CASSVGTGGQGFTEAFF. Here the CDR3 DNA reads TGTGCCAGCAGCGTAGGCACGGGGGGCCAGGGCTTCACTGAAGCTTTCTTT.